The 8 T cell receptor beta chains reported below all come from one sample, sequenced in a study of metastatic and nonmetastatic thyroid tumors. Every patient underwent thyroid surgery untreated. TCRdb reassembled clones from the PCR reads with MiXCR. The data contain under 20,000 clones, 29% of them singletons. The sample taken for sequencing was tumor tissue. The receptor source for this set is a female donor with papillary thyroid cancer or a benign thyroid nodule (not recorded which). Some clones in this sample may be carry-over from other donors' samples.

Only a few counts were recorded for this clone. The genes are TRBV6-6 and TRBJ1-5; perhaps TRBD1 as D (6 bases). The germline V and J ends were trimmed by 6 bases and 6 bases, with 27 bases remaining between them. Germline assignment: CDR1 MNHNY and CDR2 SVGAGI (reference sequence). This CDR3 has 18 residues. CDR3: CASSPADSEQGPAQPQHF. The CDR3 nucleotides read TGTGCCAGCAGCCCCGCCGACTCCGAACAGGGACCAGCTCAGCCCCAGCATTTT.

The V call is TRBV20-1, the J call TRBJ1-1; D is ambiguous. This CDR3 is built from 15 residues. Looked up from germline, CDR1 is DFQATT and CDR2 is SNEGSKA (reference sequence). V lost 0 bases, J lost 1 base, and 12 bases lay in between. DNA of the CDR3: TGCAGTGCTAGAGATCTGACCGATAGGAACACTGAAGCTTTCTTT. It is translated as CSARDLTDRNTEAFF.

The chain couples TRBV20-1 to TRBJ1-1; D is perhaps TRBD1 (5 bases). The CDR3 totals 12 residues. The V gene's germline CDR1 is DFQATT and CDR2 SNEGSKA (reference sequence). For the CDR3, the DNA is TGCATTCCGGGACGCATGAACACTGAAGCTTTCTTT. Protein: CIPGRMNTEAFF.

The rearrangement joins TRBV10-3 to TRBJ1-1, with 8 bases aligning to TRBD1. This CDR3 comprises 14 residues. Germline CDR1 ENHRY, CDR2 SYGVKD. V lost 6 bases and J lost 4; bases outside the gene matches: 7. The CDR3, as DNA: TGTGCCATCAGCGACAGGGGATGGAGCACTGAAGCTTTCTTT. Protein sequence: CAISDRGWSTEAFF.

In regard to this clone: The germline gene is not matched at one end of the junction; a read error may be the cause. The chain employs TRBV27 and TRBJ2-5; D possibly corresponds to TRBD2 (5 bases). CDR3 size: 11 residues. Looked up from germline, CDR1 is MNHEY and CDR2 is SMNVEV (reference sequence). The DNA for the CDR3 is TGTGCCATCAGGTGGGGAGAAACCCAGAACTTC. Amino acid sequence: CAIRWGETQNF.

This clone was seen a handful of times. Sequence at one end of the junction differs from germline and may be a read error. The CDR3 reads CASSGGDKDTQYF. In DNA, the CDR3 is TGTGCCAGTAGTGGGGGGGATAAAGATACGCAGTATTTT. The chain is built from TRBV6-1 and TRBJ2-3; 7 bases align to TRBD2. CDR3 length equals 13 residues. The V gene's germline CDR1 is MNHNS and CDR2 SASEGT.

V gene TRBV20-1 combines with J gene TRBJ2-1; 12 nucleotides agree with TRBD2. V was clipped by 4 bases and J by 6 bases; unmatched bases: 4. Germline CDR1 and CDR2: DFQATT and SNEGSKA (reference sequence). The CDR3 extends over 14 amino acids. The CDR3 reads CSAMTSGGVNEQFF. The CDR3, as DNA: TGCAGTGCTATGACTAGCGGGGGAGTCAATGAGCAGTTCTTC.

V is TRBV7-8 and J is TRBJ2-7, with D unclear. With 5 bases removed from V and 5 bases from J, the gap between germline ends came to 13 bases. The CDR3 runs to 13 residues. Germline V gives CDR1 SGHVS, CDR2 FQNEAQ. The CDR3 coding sequence is TGTGCCAGCAGCGGACGGTTTATGGACGAGCAGTACTTC. Translation gives CASSGRFMDEQYF.